A single sample gave rise to the 14 T cell receptor beta chains below, sequenced in a study of blood T cell repertoires in COVID-19. Libraries were prepared by immunoSEQ multiplex PCR; TCRdb keeps only in-frame clonotypes and omits some of them. The sample contains roughly 62,000 clones, around 80% of which appear only once. Sequenced: peripheral blood. All receptors come from an elderly woman with active or convalescent COVID-19.

The genes are TRBV12-3 or TRBV12-4 and TRBJ1-2; D call uncertain. CDR3 length: 12 amino acids. Trimming stripped 6 bases from V and 6 bases from J, with 11 bases between. The DNA of the CDR3 is TGTGCCAGCAGGGCGACACCGGATGGCTACACCTTC. Encoded protein: CASRATPDGYTF.

The chain recombines TRBV11-3 with TRBJ1-1; no firm D call. The CDR3 loop spans 15 amino acids. Germline V CDR1 and CDR2: SGHNT, YENEEA. V lost 1 base and J 4 bases, leaving 13 bases between the germline ends. The CDR3: CASSLVAAPGTEAFF. CDR3 in DNA: TGTGCCAGCAGCTTAGTGGCAGCTCCGGGCACTGAAGCTTTCTTT.

V usage is TRBV4-1 and J usage is TRBJ2-2, with D possibly being TRBD1 (6 bases). There are 16 residues in the CDR3. The V end lost 2 bases, the J end lost 4 bases, and 14 bases lay between the germline ends. Germline V gene lookup returns CDR1 MGHRA and CDR2 YSYEKL. DNA of the CDR3: TGCGCCAGCAGCCAACTTCCAGGGGAGAGCACCGGGGAGCTGTTTTTT. Translating it yields CASSQLPGESTGELFF.

The genes are TRBV9 and TRBJ2-2, with 7 bases identical to TRBD2. The CDR3 has 16 residues. Germline values: CDR1 SGDLS, CDR2 YYNGEE. V shed 0 bases and J 4 bases; nucleotides not matched to a gene: 6. The CDR3 loop is CASSVGVAGFTGELFF. The CDR3 DNA sequence: TGTGCCAGCAGCGTAGGAGTAGCGGGTTTCACCGGGGAGCTGTTTTTT.

This clone was observed a few times. This chain joins TRBV19 and TRBJ1-5, with unresolved D. The CDR3 is 15 residues long. Per the germline V gene, CDR1 is LNHDA and CDR2 is SQIVND (reference sequence). V shed 11 bases and J shed 2 bases, with 19 bases lying between them. The CDR3 loop reads CASAGSRTGNQPQHF. The CDR3 region has the DNA TGTGCCTCGGCGGGATCTCGAACGGGCAATCAGCCCCAGCATTTT.

The chain uses TRBV5-8 and TRBJ2-4; D is perhaps TRBD2 (7 bases). Germline CDR1 is SGHTS and CDR2 is YDEGEE. The CDR3 contains 15 residues. V shed 1 base and J shed 2 bases, with 10 bases lying between them. The CDR3 reads CASSLRGGSKNIQYF. CDR3 nucleotides: TGTGCCAGCAGCTTGAGGGGGGGTTCCAAAAACATTCAGTACTTC.

The V gene is TRBV30, the J gene TRBJ1-1; 7 positions agree with TRBD1. This CDR3 has 17 residues. V gave up 4 bases and J gave up 3 bases; unmatched junction bases: 17. Germline assignment: CDR1 GTSNPN and CDR2 SVGIG (reference sequence). In DNA, the CDR3 is TGTGCCTGGACCCCATCCAGTGGGTACAGGGGAGACACTGAAGCTTTCTTT. Translating it yields CAWTPSSGYRGDTEAFF.

This chain connects TRBV7-9 to TRBJ1-1, with TRBD1 matching over 10 bases. Germline trimming cut 2 bases from V and 4 bases from J; bases unmatched to any gene: 4. CDR3 length equals 15 residues. Looked up from germline, CDR1 is SEHNR and CDR2 is FQNEAQ (reference sequence). The CDR3 nucleotides are TGTGCCAGCAGCTTACCCCGGACAGGGGGCACTGAAGCTTTCTTT. Translation gives CASSLPRTGGTEAFF. Variable domain in full (rest from reference TRBV7-9 and TRBJ1-1): DTGVSQNPRHKITKRGQNVTFRCDPISEHNRLYWYRQTLGQGPEFLTYFQNEAQLEKSRLLSDRFSAERPKGSFSTLEIQRTEQGDSAMYLCASSLPRTGGTEAFFGQGTRLTVV.

This rearrangement joins TRBV7-2 to TRBJ2-3, with 7 nucleotides matching TRBD1. Germline-derived CDR1 and CDR2 are SGHTA and FQGNSA. This CDR3 spans 16 amino acids. V dropped 4 bases and J dropped 0; count of bases not matched to a gene: 7. The CDR3 protein is CASSWATGPSTDTQYF. The CDR3 region has the DNA TGTGCCAGCAGCTGGGCGACAGGGCCAAGCACAGATACGCAGTATTTT.

The chain employs TRBV21-1 and TRBJ1-5; TRBD1 is taken as the D call from the table, unchecked against the DNA. TRBV21-1 is assigned pseudogene status. This CDR3 contains 17 residues. For the CDR3, the DNA is TGTGCCAGCAGCAAAGGAGGGACAGGGGTGCGCAATCAGCCCCAGCATTTT. Residues: CASSKGGTGVRNQPQHF.

V is TRBV5-4 and J is TRBJ2-2, with D possibly being TRBD1 (6 bases). CDR3 length: 14 residues. The ends were cut back, 4 bases at V and 1 base at J, with 8 bases in the middle. The germline gives CDR1 SGHNT, CDR2 YYREEE (reference sequence). The CDR3 loop reads CASSPGQNTGELFF. The CDR3 DNA reads as TGTGCCAGCAGCCCGGGACAGAACACCGGGGAGCTGTTTTTT.

The chain joins TRBV19 to TRBJ1-4; maybe TRBD1 (6 bases). The germline gives CDR1 LNHDA, CDR2 SQIVND (reference sequence). Trimming cost V 5 bases and J 0 bases, with 10 bases left between them. The CDR3 runs 15 residues. Here the CDR3 reads CASSRGGATNEKLFF. CDR3 coding DNA: TGTGCCAGTAGTCGCGGGGGCGCAACTAATGAAAAACTGTTTTTT.

V is TRBV3-1 (or the pseudogene TRBV3-2) and J is TRBJ2-2; a weak D match, TRBD2 (7 bases). V was cut by 0 bases and J by 0 bases, with 8 bases left in between. Per germline, CDR1 LGHDT and CDR2 YNNKEL (reference sequence). The CDR3 covers 16 residues. Written as DNA, the CDR3 is TGTGCCAGCAGCCAAGAAGGGGGGGCGAACACCGGGGAGCTGTTTTTT. Translated, it gives CASSQEGGANTGELFF.

This chain uses TRBV19 with TRBJ1-1, with D maybe TRBD1 (5 bases). Trimming pared 1 base from V and 6 bases from J, leaving 12 bases between. CDR1 is LNHDA, CDR2 SQIVND, per germline (reference sequence). The CDR3 length is 14 residues. Written as DNA, the CDR3 is TGTGCCAGTAGTATAGGAAGGGGAAGCCCTGAAGCTTTCTTT. This encodes CASSIGRGSPEAFF.